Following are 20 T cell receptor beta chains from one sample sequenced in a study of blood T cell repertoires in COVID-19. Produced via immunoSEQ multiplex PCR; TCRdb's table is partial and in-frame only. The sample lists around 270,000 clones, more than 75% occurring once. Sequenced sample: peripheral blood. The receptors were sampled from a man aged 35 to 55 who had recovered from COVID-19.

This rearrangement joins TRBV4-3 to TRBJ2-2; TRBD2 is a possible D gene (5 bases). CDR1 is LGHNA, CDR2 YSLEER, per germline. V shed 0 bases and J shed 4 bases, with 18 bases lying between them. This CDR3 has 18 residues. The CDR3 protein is CASSQDGFGVGSTGELFF. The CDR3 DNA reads TGCGCCAGCAGCCAAGATGGATTCGGGGTGGGGTCCACCGGGGAGCTGTTTTTT.

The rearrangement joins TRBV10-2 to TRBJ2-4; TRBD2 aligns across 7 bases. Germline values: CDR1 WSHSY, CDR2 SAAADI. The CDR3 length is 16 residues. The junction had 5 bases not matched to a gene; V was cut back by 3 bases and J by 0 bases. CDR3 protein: CASSDPGGLAKNIQYF. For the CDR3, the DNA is TGCGCCAGCAGTGACCCGGGGGGTCTAGCCAAAAACATTCAGTACTTC.

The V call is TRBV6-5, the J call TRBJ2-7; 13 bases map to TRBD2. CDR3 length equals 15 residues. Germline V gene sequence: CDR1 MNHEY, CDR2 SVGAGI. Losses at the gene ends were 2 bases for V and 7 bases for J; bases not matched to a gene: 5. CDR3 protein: CASSYLGLAGEEQYF. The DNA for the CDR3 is TGTGCCAGCAGTTACCTCGGACTAGCGGGAGAGGAGCAGTACTTC.

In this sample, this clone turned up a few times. Written as DNA, the CDR3 is TGTGCCAGCAGCTTAGTAGCGGGGGGCACCGGGGAGCTGTTTTTT. This codes for CASSLVAGGTGELFF. The V and J genes are TRBV7-7 and TRBJ2-2, with TRBD2 identical over 10 bases. The length of the CDR3 is 15 residues. Trimming removed 1 base from V and 4 bases from J; junction bases left unmatched: 0. Germline lookup yields CDR1 SSHAT and CDR2 FNYEAQ (reference sequence).

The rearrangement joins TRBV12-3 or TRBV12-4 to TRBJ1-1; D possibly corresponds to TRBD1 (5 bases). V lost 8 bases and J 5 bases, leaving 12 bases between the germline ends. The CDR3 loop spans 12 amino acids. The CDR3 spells CASGTGLTEAFF. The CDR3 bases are TGTGCCAGCGGCACAGGCCTAACTGAAGCTTTCTTT.

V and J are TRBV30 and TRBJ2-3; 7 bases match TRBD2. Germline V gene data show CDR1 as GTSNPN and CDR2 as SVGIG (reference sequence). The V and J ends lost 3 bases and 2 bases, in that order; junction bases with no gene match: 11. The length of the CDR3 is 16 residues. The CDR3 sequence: CAWSGRASGFTDTQYF. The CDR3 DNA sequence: TGTGCCTGGAGCGGACGTGCTAGCGGCTTCACAGATACGCAGTATTTT.

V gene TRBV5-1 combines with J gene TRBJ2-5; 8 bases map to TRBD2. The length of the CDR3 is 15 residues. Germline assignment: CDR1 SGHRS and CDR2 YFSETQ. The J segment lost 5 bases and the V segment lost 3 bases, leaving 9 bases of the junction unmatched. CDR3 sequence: CASSSSGFLGETQYF. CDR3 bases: TGCGCCAGCAGCTCTAGCGGGTTCCTAGGGGAGACCCAGTACTTC.

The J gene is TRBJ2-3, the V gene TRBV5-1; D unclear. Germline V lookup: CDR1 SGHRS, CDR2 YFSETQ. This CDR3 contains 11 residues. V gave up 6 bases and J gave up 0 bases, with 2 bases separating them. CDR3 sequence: CASTSTDTQYF. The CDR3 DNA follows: TGCGCCAGCACTAGCACAGATACGCAGTATTTT.

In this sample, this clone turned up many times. The CDR3 protein is CASSGKSGATNTGELFF. The CDR3 bases are TGTGCCAGCAGCGGCAAAAGCGGGGCCACGAACACCGGGGAGCTGTTTTTT. The chain employs TRBV9 and TRBJ2-2; 7 bases map to TRBD2. In germline, CDR1 is SGDLS, CDR2 YYNGEE. The ends lost 3 bases at V and 0 bases at J; junction bases unmatched: 8. The CDR3 spans 17 residues.

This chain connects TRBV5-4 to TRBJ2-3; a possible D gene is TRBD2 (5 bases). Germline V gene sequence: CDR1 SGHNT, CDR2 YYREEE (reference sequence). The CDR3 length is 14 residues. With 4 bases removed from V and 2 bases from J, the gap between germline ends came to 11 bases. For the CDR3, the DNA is TGTGCCAGCAGCATCCCGGGGAACACAGATACGCAGTATTTT. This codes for CASSIPGNTDTQYF.

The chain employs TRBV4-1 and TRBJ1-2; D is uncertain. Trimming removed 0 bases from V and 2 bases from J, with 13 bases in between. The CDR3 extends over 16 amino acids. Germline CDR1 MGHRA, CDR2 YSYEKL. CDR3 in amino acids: CASSQEYGVENYGYTF. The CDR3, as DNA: TGCGCCAGCAGCCAAGAATACGGGGTTGAGAACTATGGCTACACCTTC.

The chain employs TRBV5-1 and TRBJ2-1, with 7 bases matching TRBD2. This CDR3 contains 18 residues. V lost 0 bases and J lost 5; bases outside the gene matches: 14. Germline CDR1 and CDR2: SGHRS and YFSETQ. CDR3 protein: CASSLEPQGGNRNNEQFF. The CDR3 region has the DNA TGCGCCAGCAGCTTGGAGCCGCAGGGAGGGAATAGGAACAATGAGCAGTTCTTC.

The CDR3 spells CSVAPGGFSETQYF. The CDR3 bases are TGCAGCGTTGCCCCGGGGGGGTTTAGTGAGACCCAGTACTTC. The chain has TRBV29-1 and TRBJ2-5, with 8 bases lining up with TRBD2. CDR3 length: 14 residues. V dropped 4 bases and J dropped 5; count of bases not matched to a gene: 9. Germline values: CDR1 SQVTM, CDR2 ANQGSEA.

CDR3: CASSPNRGETQYF. The CDR3 DNA sequence: TGTGCCAGCTCACCAAACAGGGGCGAGACCCAGTACTTC. The V call is TRBV18, the J call TRBJ2-5; 7 bases match TRBD1. The CDR3 length is 13 residues. Per germline, CDR1 KGHSH and CDR2 LQKENI. V lost 2 bases and J lost 5; bases outside the gene matches: 2. Looking up the rest from reference TRBV18 and TRBJ2-5 gives the full variable domain: NAGVMQNPRHLVRRRGQEARLRCSPMKGHSHVYWYRQLPEEGLKFMVYLQKENIIDESGMPKERFSAEFPKEGPSILRIQQVVRGDSAAYFCASSPNRGETQYFGPGTRLLVL.

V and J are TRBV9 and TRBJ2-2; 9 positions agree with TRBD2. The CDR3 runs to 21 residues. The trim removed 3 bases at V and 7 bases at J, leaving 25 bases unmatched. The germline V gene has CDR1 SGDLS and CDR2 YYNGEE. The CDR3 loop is CASSARSSVRGRAETYGELFF. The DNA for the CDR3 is TGTGCCAGCAGCGCAAGGTCCTCGGTCCGCGGGAGGGCTGAAACATACGGGGAGCTGTTTTTT.

The CDR3: CASRPTGTGTYGYTF. The CDR3 DNA reads as TGTGCCAGCAGGCCTACCGGGACAGGGACATATGGCTACACCTTC. The V and J genes are TRBV6-4 and TRBJ1-2, with 9 bases identical to TRBD1. Germline loops: CDR1 MRHNA, CDR2 SNTAGT. The CDR3 is 15 amino acids. V gave up 6 bases and J gave up 5 bases; unmatched junction bases: 10.

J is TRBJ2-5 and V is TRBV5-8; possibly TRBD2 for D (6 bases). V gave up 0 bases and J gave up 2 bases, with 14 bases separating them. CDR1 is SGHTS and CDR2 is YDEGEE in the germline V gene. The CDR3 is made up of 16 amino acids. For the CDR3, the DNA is TGTGCCAGCAGCTTGGCGGTCAGGGACTCGCAAGAGACCCAGTACTTC. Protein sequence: CASSLAVRDSQETQYF.

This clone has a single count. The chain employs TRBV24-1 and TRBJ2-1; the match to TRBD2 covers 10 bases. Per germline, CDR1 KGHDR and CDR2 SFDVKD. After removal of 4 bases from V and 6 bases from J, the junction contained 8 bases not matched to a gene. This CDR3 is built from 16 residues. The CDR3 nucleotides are TGTGCCACCAGTGACCCTAGCGGGGGCGCCCCCAATGAGCAGTTCTTC. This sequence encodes CATSDPSGGAPNEQFF.

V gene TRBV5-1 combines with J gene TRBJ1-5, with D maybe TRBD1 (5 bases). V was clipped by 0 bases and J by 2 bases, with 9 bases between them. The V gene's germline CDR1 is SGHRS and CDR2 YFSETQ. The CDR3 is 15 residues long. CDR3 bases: TGCGCCAGCAGCTTGGAGGGGATGGGCAATCAGCCCCAGCATTTT. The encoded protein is CASSLEGMGNQPQHF.

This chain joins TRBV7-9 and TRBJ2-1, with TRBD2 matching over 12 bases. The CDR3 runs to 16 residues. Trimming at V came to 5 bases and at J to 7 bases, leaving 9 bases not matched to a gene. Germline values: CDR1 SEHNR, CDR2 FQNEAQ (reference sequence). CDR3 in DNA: TGTGCCAGCAGCACCCGGACTAGCGGGGAGGCGAATGAGCAGTTCTTC. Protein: CASSTRTSGEANEQFF. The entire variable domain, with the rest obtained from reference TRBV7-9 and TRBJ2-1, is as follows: DTGVSQNPRHKITKRGQNVTFRCDPISEHNRLYWYRQTLGQGPEFLTYFQNEAQLEKSRLLSDRFSAERPKGSFSTLEIQRTEQGDSAMYLCASSTRTSGEANEQFFGPGTRLTVL.